A selection of T cell receptor beta chains follows, all from one sample in a study of CD8 T cells in Susac syndrome. A single record per CDR3 protein comes from TCRdb applying MiXCR to the immunoSEQ multiplex PCR reads. The repertoire holds about 190,000 distinct CDR3 sequences, with roughly 92% as singletons. The sample consisted of CD4+ T cells from PBMCs. All receptors come from a human donor in good health. The CDR3 runs from the conserved cysteine through the conserved F or W. A D gene is named only where the DNA matches it firmly. Only some rows state a clone size, as once, few, many or a class for expanded clones.

TRBV20-1	TRBJ2-5	NA	TRBD2	CSALLAGGAETQYF	TGCAGTGCTCTTCTAGCGGGGGGGGCAGAGACCCAGTACTTC
TRBV5-4	TRBJ2-3	NA	NA	CASSLDSTSTDTQYF	TGTGCCAGCAGCTTGGACAGTACTAGCACAGATACGCAGTATTTT
TRBV5-1	TRBJ1-1	NA	NA	CASSLGGANTEAFF	TGCGCCAGCAGCTTGGGGGGAGCTAACACTGAAGCTTTCTTT
TRBV20-1	TRBJ1-6	NA	NA	CSARGPPASGSPLHF	TGCAGTGCTAGAGGCCCTCCCGCGAGTGGTTCACCCCTCCACTTT
TRBV27	TRBJ1-1	NA	TRBD1	CASSRDRDGTEAFF	TGTGCCAGCAGCCGAGACAGGGATGGAACTGAAGCTTTCTTT
TRBV9	TRBJ1-1	NA	NA	CASSPSGDNTEAFF	TGTGCCAGCAGCCCCTCGGGGGACAACACTGAAGCTTTCTTT
TRBV5-1	TRBJ2-7	NA	TRBD1	CASSDRTGGYYEQYF	TGCGCCAGCAGCGATCGGACAGGGGGCTACTACGAGCAGTACTTC
TRBV14	TRBJ2-1	NA	NA	CASTRGDNEQFF	TGTGCCAGCACCCGTGGAGACAATGAGCAGTTCTTC
TRBV18	TRBJ2-3	NA	NA	CASSPGPAGTDTQYF	TGTGCCAGCTCACCAGGCCCAGCCGGAACAGATACGCAGTATTTT
TRBV28	TRBJ2-3	NA	NA	CASSHGPSTDTQYF	TGTGCCAGCAGTCACGGACCTAGCACAGATACGCAGTATTTT
TRBV7-9	TRBJ1-5	NA	NA	CASSPGRNSNQPQHF	TGTGCCAGCAGCCCTGGACGGAATAGCAATCAGCCCCAGCATTTT
TRBV3-1	TRBJ1-1	NA	TRBD1	CASSQRHRGRAEAFF	TGTGCCAGCAGCCAAAGGCACAGGGGGCGTGCTGAAGCTTTCTTT
TRBV20-1	TRBJ2-6	NA	NA	CSAEAGAGANVLTF	TGCAGTGCTGAAGCAGGGGCTGGGGCCAACGTCCTGACTTTC
TRBV6-2/TRBV6-3	TRBJ2-3	once	NA	CASTRRGAAQYF	TGTGCCAGCACCAGACGAGGGGCCGCGCAGTATTTT
TRBV7-9	TRBJ1-5	NA	NA	CASSRDGNNQPQHF	TGTGCCAGCAGCCGGGACGGAAACAATCAGCCCCAGCATTTT
TRBV6-1	TRBJ2-2	NA	NA	CASTQNRAGTGELFF	TGTGCCAGTACCCAAAACAGGGCTGGTACCGGGGAGCTGTTTTTT
TRBV10-3	TRBJ2-1	NA	TRBD1	CAINRGLIDEQFF	TGTGCCATAAACAGGGGGCTTATAGATGAGCAGTTCTTC
TRBV7-9	TRBJ1-1	NA	TRBD1	CASSLWQGGTEAFF	TGTGCCAGCAGCTTATGGCAGGGGGGGACTGAAGCTTTCTTT
TRBV15	TRBJ2-3	NA	TRBD1	CATSRDPGQGSTDTQYF	TGTGCCACCAGCAGAGATCCGGGACAGGGTTCCACAGATACGCAGTATTTT
TRBV10-3	TRBJ2-3	NA	TRBD1	CAISGGTGTDTQYF	TGTGCCATCAGTGGTGGGACAGGCACAGATACGCAGTATTTT
TRBV28	TRBJ2-5	once	NA	CASSLRLRDRYWETQYF	TGTGCCAGCAGTTTAAGACTTCGGGACCGCTACTGGGAGACCCAGTACTTC
TRBV20-1	TRBJ2-1	NA	NA	CSARDLGAGSSYNEQFF	TGCAGTGCTAGAGACCTGGGGGCGGGGAGCTCCTACAATGAGCAGTTCTTC
TRBV7-9	TRBJ2-1	NA	TRBD2	CASSSDGGSYNEQFF	TGTGCCAGCAGCTCCGACGGGGGGTCCTACAATGAGCAGTTCTTC
TRBV14	TRBJ2-2	NA	TRBD1	CASSPGQGAITGELFF	TGTGCCAGCAGCCCTGGACAGGGGGCGATCACCGGGGAGCTGTTTTTT
TRBV7-9	TRBJ2-3	NA	TRBD2	CASSRTSGAQGDTQYF	TGTGCCAGCAGCCGAACTAGCGGGGCACAGGGAGATACGCAGTATTTT
TRBV24-1	TRBJ1-4	once	NA	CATSDVSEGYEKLFF	TGTGCCACCAGTGATGTCTCGGAGGGGTATGAAAAACTGTTTTTT
TRBV27	TRBJ1-1	NA	NA	CASSPGGGVSSHRDTEAFF	TGTGCCAGCAGTCCCGGTGGTGGGGTCTCCTCACACCGGGACACTGAAGCTTTCTTT
TRBV20-1	TRBJ1-5	NA	NA	CSARRGRLPQPQHF	TGCAGTGCTCGGAGGGGTAGGTTACCCCAGCCCCAGCATTTT
TRBV6-2/TRBV6-3	TRBJ2-2	NA	NA	CASTRQGGTGELFF	TGTGCCAGCACTCGACAGGGAGGCACCGGGGAGCTGTTTTTT
TRBV19	TRBJ1-1	NA	NA	CASNPWGQTEAFF	TGTGCCAGTAACCCCTGGGGGCAAACTGAAGCTTTCTTT
TRBV20-1	TRBJ2-3	NA	TRBD1	CSASRRTGGPDTQYF	TGCAGTGCTAGTAGGAGGACAGGGGGCCCAGATACGCAGTATTTT
TRBV20-1	TRBJ1-6	NA	NA	CSARVKILNSPLHF	TGCAGTGCTAGAGTGAAGATCCTTAATTCACCCCTCCACTTT
TRBV3-1	TRBJ2-1	NA	TRBD2	CASSQGSAGYYNEQFF	TGTGCCAGCAGCCAAGGGTCAGCGGGGTACTACAATGAGCAGTTCTTC
TRBV29-1	TRBJ1-4	NA	TRBD1	CSVGDRGGTNEKLFF	TGCAGCGTTGGGGACAGGGGGGGGACTAATGAAAAACTGTTTTTT
TRBV19	TRBJ1-2	NA	NA	CASIGQPYWSYTF	TGTGCCAGTATTGGGCAGCCGTATTGGAGCTACACCTTC
TRBV25-1	TRBJ1-5	once	NA	CASNQGNQPQHF	TGTGCCAGCAACCAGGGGAATCAGCCCCAGCATTTT
TRBV3-1	TRBJ1-1	NA	NA	CASSHPRGGTEAFF	TGTGCCAGCAGCCACCCCAGGGGTGGCACTGAAGCTTTCTTT
TRBV27	TRBJ1-5	NA	TRBD1	CASSLSLGGRGGNQPQHF	TGTGCCAGCAGTTTATCTTTAGGGGGCAGGGGCGGAAATCAGCCCCAGCATTTT
TRBV9	TRBJ1-1	once	NA	CASSVGAGTEAFF	TGTGCCAGCAGCGTAGGGGCGGGCACTGAAGCTTTCTTT
TRBV3-1	TRBJ1-5	NA	NA	CASSQGPGEGQPQHF	TGTGCCAGCAGCCAAGGTCCAGGGGAGGGACAGCCCCAGCATTTT
TRBV12-3/TRBV12-4	TRBJ2-7	NA	TRBD1	CASSLGQGLYEQYF	TGTGCCAGCAGTTTGGGACAGGGCCTCTACGAGCAGTACTTC
TRBV19	TRBJ2-1	NA	NA	CASSHGGSYNEQFF	TGTGCCAGTAGTCACGGCGGCTCCTACAATGAGCAGTTCTTC
TRBV5-1	TRBJ2-3	NA	NA	CASSLVSVSTDTQYF	TGCGCCAGCAGCTTGGTTAGCGTTAGCACAGATACGCAGTATTTT
TRBV5-1	TRBJ2-6	NA	NA	CASSLWESGANVLTF	TGCGCCAGCAGCTTGTGGGAGAGCGGGGCCAACGTCCTGACTTTC
TRBV10-3	TRBJ1-6	NA	TRBD1	CATEPGGSYNSPLHF	TGTGCCACCGAGCCAGGGGGCTCCTATAATTCACCCCTCCACTTT
TRBV6-5	TRBJ2-2	NA	NA	CASKVGARNTGELFF	TGTGCCAGCAAGGTCGGGGCACGGAACACCGGGGAGCTGTTTTTT
TRBV5-1	TRBJ2-3	few	NA	CASSPETDTQYF	TGCGCCAGCAGCCCGGAGACAGATACGCAGTATTTT
TRBV2	TRBJ1-1	NA	NA	CASSVLPNTEAFF	TGTGCCAGCAGTGTACTGCCGAACACTGAAGCTTTCTTT
TRBV29-1	TRBJ2-4	NA	TRBD1	CSGTTGAKNIQYF	TGCAGCGGTACGACAGGGGCCAAAAACATTCAGTACTTC
TRBV4-3	TRBJ2-3	once	NA	CASSQTSQGVPDTQYF	TGCGCCAGCAGCCAAACTTCGCAGGGAGTCCCAGATACGCAGTATTTT
TRBV10-3	TRBJ1-1	NA	NA	CAIATGVNTEAFF	TGTGCCATCGCGACAGGAGTGAACACTGAAGCTTTCTTT
TRBV12-3/TRBV12-4	TRBJ1-2	NA	TRBD1	CASSGQGAGYTF	TGTGCCAGCAGCGGACAGGGAGCTGGCTACACCTTC